This T cell receptor (beta chain) was sequenced during a study of control samples from healthy donors and cancer patients. This CDR3 comprises 15 residues. V was clipped by 5 bases and J by 7 bases; unmatched bases: 5. Germline V gene lookup returns CDR1 SEHNR and CDR2 FQNEAQ (reference sequence). Profiled with immunoSEQ multiplex PCR; TCRdb holds only in-frame clones, not every one. The sample yields about 93,000 clones, about nine tenths seen once. The material sequenced was blood. The TCR comes from a woman in her 70s in good health. The rearrangement joins TRBV7-9 to TRBJ2-1, with 13 bases aligning to TRBD2. The CDR3 DNA follows: TGTGCCAGCAGCCGAACTAGCGGGAGGGCTAATGAGCAGTTCTTC. Translation gives CASSRTSGRANEQFF.